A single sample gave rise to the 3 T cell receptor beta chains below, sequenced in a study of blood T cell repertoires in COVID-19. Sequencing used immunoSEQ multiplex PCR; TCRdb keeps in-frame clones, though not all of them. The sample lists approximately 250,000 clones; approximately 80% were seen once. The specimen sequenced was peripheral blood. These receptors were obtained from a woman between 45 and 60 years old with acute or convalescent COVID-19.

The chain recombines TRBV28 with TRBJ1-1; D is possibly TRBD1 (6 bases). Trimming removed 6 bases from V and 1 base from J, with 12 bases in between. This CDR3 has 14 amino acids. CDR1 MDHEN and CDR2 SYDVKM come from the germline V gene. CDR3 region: CASRQGFGNTEAFF. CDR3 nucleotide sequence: TGTGCCAGCAGACAGGGCTTTGGGAACACTGAAGCTTTCTTT. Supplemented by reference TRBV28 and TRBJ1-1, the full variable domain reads DVKVTQSSRYLVKRTGEKVFLECVQDMDHENMFWYRQDPGLGLRLIYFSYDVKMKEKGDIPEGYSVSREKKERFSLILESASTNQTSMYLCASRQGFGNTEAFFGQGTRLTVV.

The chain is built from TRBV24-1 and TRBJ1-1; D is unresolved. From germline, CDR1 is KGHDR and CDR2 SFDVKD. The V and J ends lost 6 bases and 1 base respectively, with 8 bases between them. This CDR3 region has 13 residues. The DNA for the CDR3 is TGTGCCACCAGTTTCGGGAAGAACACTGAAGCTTTCTTT. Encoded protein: CATSFGKNTEAFF.

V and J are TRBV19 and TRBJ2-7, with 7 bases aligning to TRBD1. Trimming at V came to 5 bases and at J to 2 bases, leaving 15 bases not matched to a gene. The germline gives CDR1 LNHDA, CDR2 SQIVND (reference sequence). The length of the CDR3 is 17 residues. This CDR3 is CASSPNGVGTATYEQYF. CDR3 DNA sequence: TGTGCCAGTAGTCCTAATGGGGTCGGGACAGCTACCTACGAGCAGTACTTC.